Listed here are 3 T cell receptor beta chains from one sample, sequenced in a study of technical replicates of blood from several donors. Profiling relied on immunoSEQ multiplex PCR, and the TCRdb table lists in-frame clones only, not all of them. The repertoire holds more than 75,000 clones, just under 95% seen once, with approximately 0.24% in the top ten. Sequencing was done on a sample of T cells isolated from PBMCs. The receptors derive from a human donor in good health.

This chain links TRBV7-3 with TRBJ2-3, with a possible D match to TRBD1 (5 bases). V was clipped by 6 bases and J by 0 bases, with 13 bases between them. CDR3 size: 15 residues. The germline V gene encodes CDR1 SGHTA and CDR2 FQGTGA. The CDR3 here is CASRGVDISTDTQYF. Written as DNA, the CDR3 is TGTGCCAGCAGAGGGGTCGATATAAGCACAGATACGCAGTATTTT. Full variable domain (rest looked up from reference TRBV7-3 and TRBJ2-3): GAGVSQTPSNKVTEKGKYVELRCDPISGHTALYWYRQSLGQGPEFLIYFQGTGAADDSGLPNDRFFAVRPEGSVSTLKIQRTERGDSAVYLCASRGVDISTDTQYFGPGTRLTVL.

The chain recombines TRBV18 with TRBJ1-2; D uncertain. The CDR3 is made up of 14 amino acids. CDR1 is KGHSH, CDR2 LQKENI, per germline. Trimming cost V 0 bases and J 1 base, with 6 bases left between them. DNA for the CDR3: TGTGCCAGCTCACCACCGTTAGTTAACTATGGCTACACCTTC. Its translation: CASSPPLVNYGYTF.

The gene calls are TRBV10-3 and TRBJ1-2, with TRBD1 matching 8 bases. V shed 3 bases and J 5 bases; nucleotides not matched to a gene: 2. CDR1 is ENHRY, CDR2 SYGVKD, per germline. This CDR3 is 13 amino acids long. CDR3: CAISDDRGYGYTF. The CDR3 DNA reads as TGTGCCATCAGTGACGACAGGGGATATGGCTACACCTTC.